This TCR beta chain was observed in a study of T-cell memory formation after mild COVID-19. The CDR3 is made up of 13 amino acids. The germline gives CDR1 DFQATT, CDR2 SNEGSKA (reference sequence). V lost 2 bases, J lost 1 base, and 9 bases lay in between. From the 5' RACE reads, TCRdb called clonotypes with MiXCR, one entry per CDR3 protein. The sample yields about half a million distinct CDR3 sequences, 15% to 20% seen once. The chain recombines TRBV20-1 with TRBJ2-7; D ambiguous. The sequencing input was PBMCs or a T cell subset sorted from them (not recorded which). The clonotype originates from an adult woman who had mild COVID-19 (a few samples of this study predate the infection). Cell type and time point are not known. CDR3 protein: CSARNVESYEQYF. The CDR3 DNA is TGCAGTGCTAGAAACGTAGAATCCTACGAGCAGTACTTC.